A selection of T cell receptor beta chains follows, all from one sample in a study of shared clonotypes between healthy human individuals. Assay: immunoSEQ multiplex PCR; the TCRdb copy retains only in-frame clones and omits some. The sample yields around 2,000,000 clones, about 95% seen once. Input material: naive CD4+ T cells sorted from blood. All receptors derive from a man younger than 35 in good health. The CDR3 runs from the conserved cysteine through the conserved F or W. D genes are given only for firm matches.

>TRBJ2-2|TRBV29-1|NA
CSVAEDRNTGELFF
>TRBJ1-5|TRBV2|NA
CASSGGPGPNQPQHF
>TRBJ2-7|TRBV28|TRBD1
CASRDRVNEQYF
>TRBJ2-7|TRBV10-1|NA
CASSATGYYEQYF
>TRBJ1-1|TRBV6-5|NA
CASSYSRGGPTEAFF
>TRBJ2-2|TRBV6-1|TRBD2
CASRGQAGGDGELFF
>TRBJ2-1|TRBV4-1|NA
CASSQDLTLALSSYNEQFF
>TRBJ2-1|TRBV30|NA
CAWRRQASVLFF
>TRBJ2-7|TRBV5-4|NA
CASSRGPESYEQYF
>TRBJ2-2|TRBV19|TRBD1
CASNRRTGAGGELFF
>TRBJ2-7|TRBV5-4|TRBD2
CASSHGLADSYEQYF
>TRBJ2-5|TRBV2|NA
CASSEVGNQETQYF
>TRBJ1-1|TRBV6-1|NA
CASSYGTEAFF
>TRBJ2-5|TRBV29-1|NA
CSVVAGQETQYF
>TRBJ2-3|TRBV7-2|TRBD2
CASSLEVLAGSTDTQYF
>TRBJ2-7|TRBV5-1|TRBD1
CASSFQGAPYEQYF
>TRBJ2-3|TRBV5-1|TRBD2
CASSPGLAGGPRTDTQYF
>TRBJ2-3|TRBV27|TRBD1
CASSSVGQGLTVPKGTDTQYF
>TRBJ2-1|TRBV5-4|NA
CASSRKDDNEQFF
>TRBJ2-3|TRBV7-9|TRBD2
CASSLGTSGADTQYF
>TRBJ2-7|TRBV30|TRBD1
CAWSVGDSFREQYF
>TRBJ2-7|TRBV12-5|TRBD1
CASARQGVEQYF
>TRBJ2-7|TRBV28|TRBD1
CASRPGQGGEQYF
>TRBJ2-6|TRBV4-3|TRBD1
CASSRGTGTSSGANVLTF
>TRBJ1-4|TRBV25-1|NA
CASRGTNEKLFF
>TRBJ2-5|TRBV29-1|NA
CSVGDLHGTQYF
>TRBJ2-3|TRBV11-2|TRBD2
CASSLFSSGMGDTQYF
>TRBJ1-3|TRBV28|NA
CASSYSSSGNTIYF
>TRBJ2-2|TRBV7-9|TRBD1
CASSFQGDTGELFF
>TRBJ2-1|TRBV7-2|NA
CASSASSGWQFF
>TRBJ2-1|TRBV5-4|TRBD2
CASSPLTSVSYNEQFF
>TRBJ2-3|TRBV10-3|NA
CAISATGVGTDTQYF
>TRBJ2-1|TRBV30|TRBD2
CAWSTGGPVNEQFF
>TRBJ1-1|TRBV18|NA
CASSPTDMNTEAFF
>TRBJ1-6|TRBV12-5|NA
CASGLENSPLHF
>TRBJ1-1|TRBV6-5|NA
CASWGGLNTEAFF
>TRBJ1-1|TRBV6-5|TRBD1
CASGTANTEAFF
>TRBJ2-3|TRBV30|NA
CAWSVLGVRDTQYF
>TRBJ1-4|TRBV10-1|NA
CASSEDGTNEKLFF
>TRBJ2-5|TRBV6-6|NA
CASSYGDTQYF
>TRBJ2-7|TRBV6-5|NA
CASRRGAGDYEQYF
>TRBJ2-7|TRBV11-2|TRBD1
CASSLGQGIVYEQYF
>TRBJ2-3|TRBV5-6|NA
CASSPAGTDTQYF
>TRBJ2-5|TRBV9|NA
CASSPLGGAYQETQYF
>TRBJ2-1|TRBV27|TRBD1
CASSFRQGGLKREQFF
>TRBJ2-2|TRBV30|TRBD2
CAWSWDYKTGELFF
>TRBJ2-3|TRBV4-1|TRBD2
CASSQDNLSGRASDTQYF
>TRBJ1-2|TRBV2|TRBD1
CASSERGQGNYGYTF
>TRBJ1-1|TRBV28|NA
CASSPQTGPGPEAFF